This TCR beta chain was found in a study of blood T cell repertoires in COVID-19 (dated by TCRdb to the early 2020s). About the full investigation: The collaborator samples originated in the United States, Italy and Spain and spanned the acute and convalescent phases of COVID-19. The prospective study material was composed of cDNA or gDNA derived from T cells, B-cell-depleted T cells, or PBMCs. Deeply sampled blood TCRbeta repertoires from subjects exposed to, actively infected with, or recovered from COVID-19 were included in the dataset. The repertoires were released in a freely available public database meant as a resource for research on the immune response to SARS-CoV-2. The samples were drawn from two sources: the first 160 participants of the ongoing ImmuneRACE study, and 1,200 or so subjects contributed by 6 global collaborators. Nearly every sample came with metadata listing a de-identified subject ID, COVID-19 status, age in years and sex. Where HLA class I and class II types were available, the types were taken from metadata supplied by the sample provider, not from assay-based typing. Beyond this particular receptor, the publication reports: The quantity of clinical and demographic metadata differed by source and by participant and was supplied without curation.

The immunoSEQ Assay, a bias-controlled multiplex PCR, was used to amplify TCRbeta CDR3 regions from genomic DNA. The authors' pipeline ran thus. Nucleated cell counts per sample were estimated from amplification of reference gene primers within the assay. To quantify the absolute abundance of each unique TCRbeta CDR3 rearrangement, sequence reads were collapsed and filtered. For each sample, productive Simpson clonality was calculated by taking the square root of Simpson's diversity index across productive rearrangements. TCRdb took this table from immuneACCESS and kept in-frame rearrangements with V and J called. Such tables lack part of the clones; where checked against another copy, unresolved V genes explain under half of the gap, and the rest is unexplained. That table gives V, J and clone size, and the DNA gave D and trimming. Recorded for this sample are about 210,000 clones; around 80% of them occurred a single time. Approximately 12% of the sample rests with the top ten.

Collaborating institutions collected whole blood in K2EDTA tubes following their own protocols. Collaborator samples were shipped for TCRbeta analysis as frozen whole blood, isolated PBMCs, or DNA extracted from either sample type. A note on this clone: The antigen it binds to is not known. There are no base qualities to consult, and no much larger clone falls within one base.

Sample: peripheral blood. This clonotype was sampled from a woman aged 40 to 50 with acute or convalescent COVID-19.

Here is the DNA: TGCGCCAGCAGCTTTGTGCGGGAAGGCTACACCTTC. Protein translation: CASSFVREGYTF. The rearrangement combines TRBV5-1 with TRBJ1-2, with the identity of the D gene unclear. The trim is 2 bases for V and 8 bases for J, with a gap of 10 bases between the germline ends. The germline V gene encodes CDR1 SGHRS and CDR2 YFSETQ. Counted from cysteine to phenylalanine, this CDR3 has 12 amino acids. The read is trimmed to its CDR3 DNA, 36 bases read in frame from base 1.